A single sample is the source of the 11 T cell receptor beta chains below, sequenced in a study of cytomegalovirus exposure and HLA in healthy donors. The study ran its PCR with 60 Vbeta and 13 Jbeta primers. Libraries were prepared by immunoSEQ multiplex PCR; TCRdb keeps only in-frame clonotypes and omits some of them. Among roughly 120,000 clones listed, over 55% were seen once. Sample: PBMCs. The receptors here all came from a man younger than 35 in good health and CMV-seropositive.

This clone was picked up a small number of times. The V and J genes are TRBV6-5 and TRBJ1-1; a weak D match, TRBD1 (5 bases). The CDR3 has 14 amino acids. Trimming removed 10 bases at V and 1 base at J, with 16 bases between. CDR1 is MNHEY, CDR2 SVGAGI, per germline. The CDR3 DNA reads TGTGCCATCTTTTACTGGGGGGGGAACACTGAAGCTTTCTTT. This sequence encodes CAIFYWGGNTEAFF.

V usage is TRBV13 and J usage is TRBJ2-1, with D perhaps TRBD2 (6 bases). V was pared by 4 bases and J by 8 bases, with 15 bases between. This CDR3 is built from 14 residues. From germline, CDR1 is PRHDT and CDR2 FYEKMQ (reference sequence). This chain's CDR3 is CASSSFRGTHEQFF. Written as DNA, the CDR3 is TGTGCCAGCAGCTCCTTCCGGGGGACGCATGAGCAGTTCTTC.

In the case of this clone: Because the CDR3 is missing its conserved closing phenylalanine or tryptophan, this is likely a read error. The DNA is left out, because the CDR3 cannot be placed on it with certainty; the CDR3 is given as TCRdb lists it. The V call is TRBV30, the J call TRBJ1-2; the table's D call TRBD1 went unverified against the DNA. Germline lookup yields CDR1 GTSNPN and CDR2 SVGIG (reference sequence). The CDR3 is 11 amino acids in total, end residues counted. The CDR3 sequence: CAWSVRQSVVI.

This clone occurred a few times. The chain joins TRBV6-4 to TRBJ1-1; 8 bases align to TRBD1. The ends lost 6 bases at V and 12 bases at J; junction bases unmatched: 9. The CDR3 is made up of 12 amino acids. In germline, CDR1 is MRHNA, CDR2 SNTAGT. The CDR3 coding sequence is TGTGCCAGCAGGGCAGGACAGGGCCAGACTTTCTTT. This gives the protein CASRAGQGQTFF.

The chain combines TRBV15 with TRBJ2-3; 9 nucleotides line up with TRBD2. Trimming took 5 bases from V and 3 from J; bases not matched to a gene: 15. The CDR3 loop spans 18 amino acids. The germline CDR1 and CDR2 sequences are LNHNV and YYDKDF (reference sequence). The CDR3 region is CATSGRRILAGTTDTQYF. The CDR3 bases are TGTGCCACCAGCGGCCGACGTATTCTAGCGGGGACGACAGATACGCAGTATTTT.

V gene TRBV14 combines with J gene TRBJ2-1; TRBD2 matches at 12 bases. The CDR3 runs 15 residues. Germline CDR1 reads SGHDN; CDR2 reads FVKESK. Trimming cost V 6 bases and J 3 bases; bases outside gene matches: 3. The CDR3 spells CASSRTSGNYNEQFF. DNA for the CDR3: TGTGCCAGCAGTAGGACTAGCGGGAACTACAATGAGCAGTTCTTC.

The chain uses TRBV9 and TRBJ1-2; the D gene is possibly TRBD1 (6 bases). The V end was cut by 7 bases, the J end by 4 bases, with 14 bases between. The CDR3 loop spans 13 amino acids. CDR1 is SGDLS and CDR2 is YYNGEE in the germline V gene. CDR3 DNA: TGTGCCAGCCGCGGGGGGGGGCTCTATGGCTACACCTTC. Translation gives CASRGGGLYGYTF.

This clone was observed a handful of times. This chain uses TRBV6-5 with TRBJ1-1; 7 bases align to TRBD1. Germline loops: CDR1 MNHEY, CDR2 SVGAGI. The V and J ends lost 4 bases and 11 bases, in that order; junction bases with no gene match: 7. The CDR3 consists of 12 residues. CDR3 sequence: CASSSMTGFAFF. The CDR3 nucleotides are TGTGCCAGCAGTTCCATGACAGGGTTTGCTTTCTTT.

The V gene is TRBV5-1, the J gene TRBJ2-1, with 8 bases matching TRBD2. The germline V gene has CDR1 SGHRS and CDR2 YFSETQ. The CDR3 has 15 residues. The trim removed 5 bases at V and 6 bases at J, leaving 10 bases unmatched. CDR3 region: CASSSTGGAFNEQFF. CDR3 sequence (DNA): TGCGCCAGCAGTAGCACCGGGGGGGCCTTCAATGAGCAGTTCTTC. Full variable domain (outside the CDR3, taken from reference TRBV5-1 and TRBJ2-1): KAGVTQTPRYLIKTRGQQVTLSCSPISGHRSVSWYQQTPGQGLQFLFEYFSETQRNKGNFPGRFSGRQFSNSRSEMNVSTLELGDSALYLCASSSTGGAFNEQFFGPGTRLTVL.

The chain employs TRBV28 and TRBJ2-7; 12 bases match TRBD2. The V and J ends lost 6 bases and 3 bases, in that order; junction bases with no gene match: 6. The CDR3 loop spans 15 amino acids. Germline V gene data show CDR1 as MDHEN and CDR2 as SYDVKM. For the CDR3, the DNA is TGTGCCAGCAGCGAAGGACTAGCGGGGAGCTACGAGCAGTACGTC. It is translated as CASSEGLAGSYEQYV.

The J gene is TRBJ2-7, the V gene TRBV23-1, with a tentative D call TRBD1 (6 bases). TRBV23-1 is known as an ORF, though its function is uncertain. Trimming removed 4 bases from V and 8 bases from J, with 15 bases in between. CDR3 length equals 13 residues. The CDR3 loop reads CASSPPSRGKQYV. DNA for the CDR3: TGCGCCAGCAGTCCGCCATCCAGGGGCAAGCAGTACGTC.